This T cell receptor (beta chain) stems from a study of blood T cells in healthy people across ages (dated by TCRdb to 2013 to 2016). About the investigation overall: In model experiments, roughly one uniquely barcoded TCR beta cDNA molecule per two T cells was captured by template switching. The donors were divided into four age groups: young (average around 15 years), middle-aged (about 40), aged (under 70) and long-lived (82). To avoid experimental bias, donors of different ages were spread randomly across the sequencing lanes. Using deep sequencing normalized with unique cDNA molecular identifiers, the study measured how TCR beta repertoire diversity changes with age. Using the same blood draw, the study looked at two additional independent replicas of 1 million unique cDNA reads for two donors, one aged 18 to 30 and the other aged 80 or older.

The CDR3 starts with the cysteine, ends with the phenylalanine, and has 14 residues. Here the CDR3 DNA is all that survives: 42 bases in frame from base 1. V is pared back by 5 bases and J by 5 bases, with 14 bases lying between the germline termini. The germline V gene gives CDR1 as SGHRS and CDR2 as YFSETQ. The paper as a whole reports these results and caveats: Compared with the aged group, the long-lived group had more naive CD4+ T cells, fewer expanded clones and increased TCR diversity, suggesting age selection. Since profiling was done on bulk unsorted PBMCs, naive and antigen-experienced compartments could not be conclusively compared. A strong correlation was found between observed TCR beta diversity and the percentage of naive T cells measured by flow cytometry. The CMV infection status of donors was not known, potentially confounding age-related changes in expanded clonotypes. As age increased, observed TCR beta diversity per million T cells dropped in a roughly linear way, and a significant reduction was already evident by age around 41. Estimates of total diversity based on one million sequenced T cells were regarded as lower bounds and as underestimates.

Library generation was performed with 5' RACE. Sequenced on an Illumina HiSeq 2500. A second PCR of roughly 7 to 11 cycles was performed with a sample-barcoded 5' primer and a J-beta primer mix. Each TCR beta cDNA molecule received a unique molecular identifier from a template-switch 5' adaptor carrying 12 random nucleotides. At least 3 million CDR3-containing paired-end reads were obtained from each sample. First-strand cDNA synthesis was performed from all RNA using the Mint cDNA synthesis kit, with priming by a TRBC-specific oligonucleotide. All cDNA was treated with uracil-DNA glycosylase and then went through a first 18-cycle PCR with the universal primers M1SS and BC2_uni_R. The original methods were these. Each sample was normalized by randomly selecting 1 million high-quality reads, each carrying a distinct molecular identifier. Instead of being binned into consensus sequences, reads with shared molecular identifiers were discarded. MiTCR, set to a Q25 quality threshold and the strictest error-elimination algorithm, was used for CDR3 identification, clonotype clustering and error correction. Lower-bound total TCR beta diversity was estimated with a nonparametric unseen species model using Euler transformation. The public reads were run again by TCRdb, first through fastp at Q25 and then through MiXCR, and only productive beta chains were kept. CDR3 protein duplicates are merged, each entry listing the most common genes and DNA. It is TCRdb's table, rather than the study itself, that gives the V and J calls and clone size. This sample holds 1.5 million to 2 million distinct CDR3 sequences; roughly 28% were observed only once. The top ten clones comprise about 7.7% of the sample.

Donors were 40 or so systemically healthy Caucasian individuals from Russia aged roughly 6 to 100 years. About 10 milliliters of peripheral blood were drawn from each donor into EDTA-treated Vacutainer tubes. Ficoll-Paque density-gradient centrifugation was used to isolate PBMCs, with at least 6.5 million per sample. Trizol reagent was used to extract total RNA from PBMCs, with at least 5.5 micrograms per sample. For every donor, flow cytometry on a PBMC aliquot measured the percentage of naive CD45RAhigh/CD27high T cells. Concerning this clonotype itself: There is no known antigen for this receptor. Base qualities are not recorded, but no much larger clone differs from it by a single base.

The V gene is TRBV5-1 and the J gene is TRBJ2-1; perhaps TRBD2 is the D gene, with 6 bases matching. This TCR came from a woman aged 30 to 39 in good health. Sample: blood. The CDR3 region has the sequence CASRPRELDNEQFF. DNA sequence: TGCGCCAGCAGACCCCGGGAGCTTGACAATGAGCAGTTCTTC.